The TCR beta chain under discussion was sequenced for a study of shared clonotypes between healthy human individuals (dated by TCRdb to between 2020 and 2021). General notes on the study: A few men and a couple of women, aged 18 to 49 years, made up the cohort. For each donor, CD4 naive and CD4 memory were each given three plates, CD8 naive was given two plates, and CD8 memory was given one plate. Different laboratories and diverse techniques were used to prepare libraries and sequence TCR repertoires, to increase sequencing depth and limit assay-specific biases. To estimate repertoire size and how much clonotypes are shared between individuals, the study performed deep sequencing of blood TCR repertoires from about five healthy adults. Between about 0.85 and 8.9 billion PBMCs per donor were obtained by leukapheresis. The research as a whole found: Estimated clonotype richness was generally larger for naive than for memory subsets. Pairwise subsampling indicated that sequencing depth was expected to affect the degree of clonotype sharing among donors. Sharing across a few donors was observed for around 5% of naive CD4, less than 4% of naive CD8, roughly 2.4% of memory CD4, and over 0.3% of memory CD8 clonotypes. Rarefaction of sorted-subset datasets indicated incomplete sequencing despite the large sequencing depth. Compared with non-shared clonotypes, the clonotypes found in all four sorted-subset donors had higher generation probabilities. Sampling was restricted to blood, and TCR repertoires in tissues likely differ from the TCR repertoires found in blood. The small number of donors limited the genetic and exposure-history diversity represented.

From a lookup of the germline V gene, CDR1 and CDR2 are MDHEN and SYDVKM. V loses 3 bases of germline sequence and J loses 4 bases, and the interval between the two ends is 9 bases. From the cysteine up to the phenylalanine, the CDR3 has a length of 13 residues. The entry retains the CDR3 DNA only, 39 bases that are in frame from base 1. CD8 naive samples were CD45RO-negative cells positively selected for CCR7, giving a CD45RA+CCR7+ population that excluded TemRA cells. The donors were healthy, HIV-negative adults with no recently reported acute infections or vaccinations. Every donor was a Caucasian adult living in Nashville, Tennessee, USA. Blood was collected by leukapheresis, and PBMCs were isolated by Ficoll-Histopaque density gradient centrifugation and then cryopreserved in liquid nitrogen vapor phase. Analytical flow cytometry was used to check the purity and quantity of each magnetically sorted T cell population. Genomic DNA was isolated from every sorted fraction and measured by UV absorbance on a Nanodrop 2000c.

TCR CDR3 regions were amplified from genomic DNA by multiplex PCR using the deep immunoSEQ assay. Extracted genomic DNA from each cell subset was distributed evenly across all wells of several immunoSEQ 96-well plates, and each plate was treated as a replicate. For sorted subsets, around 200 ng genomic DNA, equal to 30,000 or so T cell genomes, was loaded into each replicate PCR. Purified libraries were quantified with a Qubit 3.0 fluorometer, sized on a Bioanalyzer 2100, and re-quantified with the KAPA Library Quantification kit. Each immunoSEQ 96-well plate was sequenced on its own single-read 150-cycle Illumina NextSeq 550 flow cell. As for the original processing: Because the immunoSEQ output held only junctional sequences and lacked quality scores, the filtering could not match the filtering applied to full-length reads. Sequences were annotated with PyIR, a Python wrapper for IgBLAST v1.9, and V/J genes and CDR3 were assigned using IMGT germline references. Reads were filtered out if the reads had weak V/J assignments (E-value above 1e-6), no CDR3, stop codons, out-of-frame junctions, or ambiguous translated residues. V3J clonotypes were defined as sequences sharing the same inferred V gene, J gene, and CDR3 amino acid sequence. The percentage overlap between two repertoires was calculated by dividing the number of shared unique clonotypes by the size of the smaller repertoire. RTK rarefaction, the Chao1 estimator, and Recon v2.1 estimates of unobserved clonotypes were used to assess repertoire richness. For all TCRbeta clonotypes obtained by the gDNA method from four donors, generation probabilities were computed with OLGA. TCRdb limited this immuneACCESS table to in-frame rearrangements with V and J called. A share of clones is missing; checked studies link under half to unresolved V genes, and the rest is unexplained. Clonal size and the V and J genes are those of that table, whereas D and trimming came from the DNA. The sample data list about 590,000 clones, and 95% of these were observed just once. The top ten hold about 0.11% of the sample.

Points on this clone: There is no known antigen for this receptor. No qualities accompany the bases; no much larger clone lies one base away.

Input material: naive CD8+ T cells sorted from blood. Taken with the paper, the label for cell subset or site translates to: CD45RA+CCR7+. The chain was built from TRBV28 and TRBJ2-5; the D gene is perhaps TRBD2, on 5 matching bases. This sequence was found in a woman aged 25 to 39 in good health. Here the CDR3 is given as CASSLRRAETQYF. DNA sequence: TGTGCCAGCAGTTTGCGGCGGGCAGAGACCCAGTACTTC.